The 22 T cell receptor beta chains given below trace back to one sample, sequenced in a study of blood T cell repertoires in COVID-19. The data were produced by immunoSEQ multiplex PCR, yet TCRdb's version contains in-frame clones alone and is incomplete. Among 55,000 or so clones listed, about nine tenths were seen once. The material sequenced was peripheral blood. The receptors stem from a middle-aged man with acute or convalescent COVID-19.

This rearrangement joins TRBV10-3 to TRBJ2-5; the match to TRBD2 covers 8 bases. Germline CDR1 is ENHRY and CDR2 is SYGVKD. CDR3 size: 13 residues. V lost 11 bases, J lost 0 bases, and 5 bases stayed unmatched. The CDR3 sequence: CAYRGGNQETQYF. The CDR3 nucleotides read TGTGCCTACCGGGGGGGCAACCAAGAGACCCAGTACTTC.

V gene TRBV19 combines with J gene TRBJ2-3; the match to TRBD2 covers 9 bases. V lost 6 bases, J lost 1 base, and 8 bases stayed unmatched. The CDR3 is 16 amino acids. Germline V CDR1 and CDR2: LNHDA, SQIVND (reference sequence). CDR3 amino acids: CASRGLAGGGTDTQYF. CDR3 nucleotides: TGTGCCAGTAGGGGCCTCGCGGGAGGGGGCACAGATACGCAGTATTTT. Full variable domain (rest looked up from reference TRBV19 and TRBJ2-3): DGGITQSPKYLFRKEGQNVTLSCEQNLNHDAMYWYRQDPGQGLRLIYYSQIVNDFQKGDIAEGYSVSREKKESFPLTVTSAQKNPTAFYLCASRGLAGGGTDTQYFGPGTRLTVL.

CDR3 sequence reads: CSASRPAGLTDTQYF. CDR3 nucleotides: TGCAGTGCTAGTCGCCCAGCGGGCCTCACAGATACGCAGTATTTT. This chain links TRBV20-1 with TRBJ2-3, with a possible D match to TRBD2 (6 bases). This CDR3 has 15 amino acids. Trimming left V 3 bases short and J 2 bases short, with 15 bases between. Looked up from germline, CDR1 is DFQATT and CDR2 is SNEGSKA (reference sequence).

This rearrangement joins TRBV3-1 (or the pseudogene TRBV3-2) to TRBJ2-1; 13 bases line up with TRBD2. The CDR3 contains 16 residues. CDR1 is LGHDT, CDR2 YNNKEL, per germline (reference sequence). The J segment lost 1 base and the V segment lost 5 bases, leaving 2 bases of the junction unmatched. The CDR3 spells CASSTSGRVSYNEQFF. The CDR3 DNA reads TGTGCCAGCAGCACTAGCGGGAGGGTATCCTACAATGAGCAGTTCTTC.

The chain carries TRBV27 and TRBJ2-7, with 7 nucleotides matching TRBD1. The junction had 4 bases not matched to a gene; V was cut back by 3 bases and J by 2 bases. Germline CDR1 and CDR2: MNHEY and SMNVEV (reference sequence). The CDR3 loop spans 14 amino acids. Written as DNA, the CDR3 is TGTGCCAGCAGTTTTGACAGGGTGCCCTACGAGCAGTACTTC. As protein: CASSFDRVPYEQYF.

This sequence joins TRBV7-2 and TRBJ2-3, with 11 positions matching TRBD2. The CDR3 is 13 residues long. The germline gives CDR1 SGHTA, CDR2 FQGNSA. CDR3 amino acids: CASGSGRVDTQYF. CDR3 DNA: TGTGCGAGCGGTAGCGGGAGGGTAGATACGCAGTATTTT.

CDR3 region: CAWSKRTDLVYSNQPQHF. In DNA, the CDR3 is TGTGCCTGGAGTAAGCGGACGGATCTCGTTTATAGCAATCAGCCCCAGCATTTT. The V and J genes are TRBV30 and TRBJ1-5; D is ambiguous. Germline values: CDR1 GTSNPN, CDR2 SVGIG (reference sequence). CDR3 size: 18 residues. Trimming removed 2 bases from V and 0 bases from J, with 20 bases in between.

The V and J genes are TRBV3-1 (or the pseudogene TRBV3-2) and TRBJ1-1, with D hard to call. The ends were cut back, 3 bases at V and 1 base at J, with 3 bases in the middle. Germline CDR1 LGHDT, CDR2 YNNKEL (reference sequence). This CDR3 region has 12 residues. CDR3 region: CASSHQNTEAFF. The CDR3 coding sequence is TGTGCCAGCAGCCACCAGAACACTGAAGCTTTCTTT.

The chain employs TRBV18 and TRBJ2-7; 7 bases fit TRBD1. This CDR3 comprises 14 residues. The germline CDR1 and CDR2 sequences are KGHSH and LQKENI. The ends lost 3 bases at V and 1 base at J; junction bases unmatched: 3. This chain's CDR3 is CASSPGQESYEQYF. The DNA for the CDR3 is TGTGCCAGCTCACCCGGACAGGAATCCTACGAGCAGTACTTC.

The V gene is TRBV27, the J gene TRBJ2-1; 8 positions match TRBD2. V lost 4 bases to trimming and J lost 0 bases; unmatched junction nucleotides: 8. The CDR3 is 17 residues long. Germline V lookup: CDR1 MNHEY, CDR2 SMNVEV (reference sequence). The DNA for the CDR3 is TGTGCCAGCAGTTATTTCGTTGGGACTAGCTCCTACAATGAGCAGTTCTTC. Translation gives CASSYFVGTSSYNEQFF.

The genes are TRBV6-5 and TRBJ2-1; 7 bases align to TRBD2. V trimming: 6 bases; J trimming: 4 bases; junction bases outside the gene matches: 3. Germline V gene data show CDR1 as MNHEY and CDR2 as SVGAGI. The CDR3 contains 13 residues. CDR3 protein: CASRSGGYNEQFF. DNA for the CDR3: TGTGCCAGCAGATCGGGAGGATACAATGAGCAGTTCTTC.

The chain has TRBV5-8 and TRBJ2-3, with D possibly being TRBD2 (6 bases). The CDR3 sequence is 16 residues long. CDR1 is SGHTS and CDR2 is YDEGEE in the germline V gene. V was shortened by 0 bases and J by 0 bases, with 11 bases between the two germline ends. The CDR3 here is CASSLVVAASTDTQYF. CDR3 coding DNA: TGTGCCAGCAGCTTGGTTGTAGCGGCCAGCACAGATACGCAGTATTTT.

J is TRBJ2-5 and V is TRBV19; D remains unclear. This CDR3 is 15 amino acids long. CDR1 and CDR2 (germline): LNHDA, SQIVND (reference sequence). Trimming cost V 5 bases and J 2 bases, with 15 bases left between them. This chain's CDR3 is CASSRGSHMQETQYF. The CDR3 DNA reads TGTGCCAGTAGTCGAGGCTCTCACATGCAAGAGACCCAGTACTTC.

V gene TRBV7-2 combines with J gene TRBJ1-5, with TRBD1 matching over 8 bases. After removal of 1 base from V and 1 base from J, the junction contained 3 bases not matched to a gene. The germline V gene has CDR1 SGHTA and CDR2 FQGNSA. The CDR3 is 16 residues long. CDR3 DNA sequence: TGTGCCAGCAGCTTAGTGGGGACAGGAAGCAATCAGCCCCAGCATTTT. It encodes CASSLVGTGSNQPQHF. Based on the CDR3 plus reference TRBV7-2 and TRBJ1-5, the full variable domain is GAGVSQSPSNKVTEKGKDVELRCDPISGHTALYWYRQSLGQGLEFLIYFQGNSAPDKSGLPSDRFSAERTGGSVSTLTIQRTQQEDSAVYLCASSLVGTGSNQPQHFGDGTRLSIL.

The genes are TRBV5-6 and TRBJ1-2; tentatively, D is TRBD1 (6 bases). Looked up from germline, CDR1 is SGHDT and CDR2 is YYEEEE. CDR3 length: 14 residues. Trimming left V 4 bases short and J 0 bases short, with 10 bases between. CDR3 nucleotide sequence: TGTGCCAGCAGCGTACGGGACACTAACTATGGCTACACCTTC. Amino acids: CASSVRDTNYGYTF.

CDR3 in amino acids: CASSVAGVTGELFF. As DNA, the CDR3 is TGTGCCAGCAGCGTAGCGGGAGTGACCGGGGAGCTGTTTTTT. V gene TRBV9 combines with J gene TRBJ2-2, with D tentatively TRBD2 (6 bases). The V end lost 0 bases, the J end lost 5 bases, and 8 bases lay between the germline ends. Germline CDR1 reads SGDLS; CDR2 reads YYNGEE. The CDR3 is 14 residues long.

This chain joins TRBV25-1 and TRBJ2-6; D is unresolved. V lost 6 bases and J 3 bases, leaving 18 bases between the germline ends. CDR1 is MGHDK and CDR2 is SYGVNS in the germline V gene. The CDR3 consists of 17 residues. The CDR3 loop is CASSSHEVVGGANVLTF. The CDR3 DNA is TGTGCCAGCAGCTCTCACGAGGTAGTAGGTGGGGCCAACGTCCTGACTTTC. Using reference TRBV25-1 and TRBJ2-6 for the parts outside the CDR3, the full variable domain is EADIYQTPRYLVIGTGKKITLECSQTMGHDKMYWYQQDPGMELHLIHYSYGVNSTEKGDLSSESTVSRIRTEHFPLTLESARPSHTSQYLCASSSHEVVGGANVLTFGAGSRLTVL.

The V and J genes are TRBV5-1 and TRBJ1-2; D gene uncertain. The CDR3 covers 15 residues. Per the germline V gene, CDR1 is SGHRS and CDR2 is YFSETQ. V dropped 0 bases and J dropped 2 bases, with 11 bases sitting between them. The CDR3 DNA follows: TGCGCCAGCAGCTTGGCGGCGGGGTCCAACTATGGCTACACCTTC. Amino acids: CASSLAAGSNYGYTF.

The chain joins TRBV5-1 to TRBJ2-7, with TRBD2 identical over 12 bases. CDR3 length: 16 amino acids. Germline trimming cut 2 bases from V and 7 bases from J; bases unmatched to any gene: 10. Per germline, CDR1 SGHRS and CDR2 YFSETQ. The DNA of the CDR3 is TGCGCCAGCAGCTTTGTTCTAGCGGGAGGGCCCCTAGAGCAGTACTTC. This sequence encodes CASSFVLAGGPLEQYF.

The chain's CDR3 is CASSLFAGGGGNEQFF. In DNA form, the CDR3 reads TGTGCCAGCAGCTTGTTCGCTGGGGGGGGTGGCAATGAGCAGTTCTTC. The J gene is TRBJ2-1, the V gene TRBV5-5; 7 nucleotides match TRBD2. J was trimmed by 6 bases and V by 1 base; bases with no gene match: 10. The germline V gene encodes CDR1 SGHKS and CDR2 YYEKEE (reference sequence). The CDR3 runs to 16 residues.

The count of this clone is one. The chain employs TRBV7-9 and TRBJ1-1; D is undetermined. Trimming cost V 2 bases and J 1 base, with 5 bases left between them. The CDR3 is 13 residues long. The V gene's germline CDR1 is SEHNR and CDR2 FQNEAQ (reference sequence). CDR3: CASSLRENTEAFF. The CDR3 DNA reads TGTGCCAGCAGCTTAAGAGAGAACACTGAAGCTTTCTTT.

V and J are TRBV27 and TRBJ2-1; no firm D call. This CDR3 is 13 amino acids long. The germline V gene has CDR1 MNHEY and CDR2 SMNVEV (reference sequence). Trimming took off 6 bases at V and 8 bases at J, with 14 bases between the two ends. Written as DNA, the CDR3 is TGTGCCAGCAGCCCGCTTGTTCCGGATGAGCAGTTCTTC. It encodes CASSPLVPDEQFF.